These T cell receptor beta chains were read from a single sample in a study of cytomegalovirus exposure and HLA in healthy donors. TCRdb keeps only in-frame clones here, not all; method: immunoSEQ multiplex PCR. Here the sample spans about 140,000 clones, more than 70% being singletons. The specimen sequenced was PBMCs. The receptor set was obtained from a male donor in good health and CMV-seropositive. Each CDR3 is given with its conserved first and last residue. D genes are given only for firm matches. Only part of the rows carry a size: once, few, many, or a class if the clone is expanded.

-	14	-	TRBV15	TRBJ2-1	TGTGCCACCAGCTGGGATAGGCTAGCAGGTGAGCAGTTCTTC	CATSWDRLAGEQFF
-	16	-	TRBV7-9	TRBJ1-5	TGTGCCAGCAGCTTAGATTGGAGCCGGCAAAATCAGCCCCAGCATTTT	CASSLDWSRQNQPQHF
TRBD2	14	-	TRBV5-1	TRBJ2-1	TGCGCCAGCAACCTAGAGCGGGGGGGCAATGAGCAGTTCTTC	CASNLERGGNEQFF
-	16	-	TRBV6-5	TRBJ2-1	TGTGCCAGCAGTTTGACTAGTCCTCTGCGGATTAGTGAGCAGTTCTTC	CASSLTSPLRISEQFF
TRBD1	14	-	TRBV5-1	TRBJ1-2	TGCGCCAGCAGCACAAGACAGGGTACCTATGGCTACACCTTC	CASSTRQGTYGYTF
TRBD2	15	-	TRBV12-5	TRBJ2-7	TGTGCTAGTGCGACCGGGACTAGCGGGAAGTACGAGCAGTACTTC	CASATGTSGKYEQYF
TRBD1	14	-	TRBV5-1	TRBJ2-7	TGCGCCAGCAGCCGAGGCGGTCAGGGGGACGAGCAGTACTTC	CASSRGGQGDEQYF
-	13	-	TRBV27	TRBJ2-7	TGTGCCAGCAGACAGACCCTCTCCTACGAGCAGTACTTC	CASRQTLSYEQYF
-	16	few	TRBV11-2	TRBJ2-1	TGTGCCAGCAGCTTCAGGGTGCAAGAAGCCTACAATGAGCAGTTCTTC	CASSFRVQEAYNEQFF
TRBD2	15	-	TRBV7-2	TRBJ2-7	TGTGCCAGCAGCTTAGTTGGGGGGGATCCCTACGAGCAGTACTTC	CASSLVGGDPYEQYF
-	13	-	TRBV7-9	TRBJ1-1	TGTGCCAGCAGCTTAAGGGGGACGGGGCGAGCTTTCTTT	CASSLRGTGRAFF
-	15	-	TRBV15	TRBJ2-6	TGTGCCACCAGCAACGGGATCCTTGGAGGAGTCGTCCTGACTTTC	CATSNGILGGVVLTF
TRBD1	16	-	TRBV23-1	TRBJ2-2	TGCGCCAGCAGTGCCTTTGGGACAGGGGCCGCCGGGGAGCTGTTTTTT	CASSAFGTGAAGELFF
TRBD1	14	-	TRBV27	TRBJ1-2	TGTGCCAGCAGGGGACAGGGCTGGAACTATGGCTACACCTTC	CASRGQGWNYGYTF
-	15	-	TRBV14	TRBJ2-5	TGTGCCAGCAGCCAAGGTAGTAGGCTCTTGGGCAAACAGTACTTC	CASSQGSRLLGKQYF
-	14	-	TRBV28	TRBJ2-1	TGTGCCAGCAGTCCGGCCGGGACCTACAATGAGCAGTTCTTC	CASSPAGTYNEQFF
-	8	-	TRBV5-8	TRBJ2-4	TGTGCCAGCAGCCCCGGTGAGTTC	CASSPGEF
TRBD1	15	-	TRBV19	TRBJ1-1	TGTGCCAGTAGTATTCCGACAGGGGGGAACACTGAAGCTTTCTTT	CASSIPTGGNTEAFF
TRBD1	14	-	TRBV11-2	TRBJ1-5	TGTGCCAGCAGCTCCACAGGGGGCGGCCAGCCCCAGCATTTT	CASSSTGGGQPQHF
-	14	-	TRBV29-1	TRBJ2-1	TGCAGCGTTGCCCTAGCCCGTTTCTACAATGAGCAGTTCTTC	CSVALARFYNEQFF
-	16	-	TRBV6-1	TRBJ1-3	TGTGCCAGCAGTGAACCTCTCACAGGATCTGGAAACACCATATATTTT	CASSEPLTGSGNTIYF
TRBD1	17	-	TRBV4-2	TRBJ1-5	TGTGCCAGCAGCCAAGCACCCCAGGGGGGAATAGTAGGGCCCCAGCATTTT	CASSQAPQGGIVGPQHF
-	11	-	TRBV19	TRBJ2-2	TGTGCCAGCGACAGGACCGGGGAGCTGTTTTTT	CASDRTGELFF
TRBD2	14	once	TRBV15	TRBJ2-1	TGTGCCACCAGCGGGGGAGGGCCTGGGAATGAGCAGTTCTTC	CATSGGGPGNEQFF
-	15	-	TRBV9	TRBJ2-2	TGTGCCAGCAGCGCGACTTTAGCGAACACCGGGGAGCTGTTTTTT	CASSATLANTGELFF
TRBD1	16	-	TRBV4-3	TRBJ2-7	TGCGCCAGCAGCCAAAAGATGGGGGAAGGGGGCGACGAGCAGTACTTC	CASSQKMGEGGDEQYF
-	12	-	TRBV27	TRBJ2-7	TGTGCCAGCAGTTCGACAGGCTACGAGCAGTACTTC	CASSSTGYEQYF
TRBD2	17	-	TRBV27	TRBJ2-2	TGTGCCAGCAGTTTTCCCCGACTAGCGGTTAACACCGGGGAGCTGTTTTTT	CASSFPRLAVNTGELFF
-	15	-	TRBV4-1	TRBJ1-2	TGCGCCAGCGGGGAAGGGATACAGGTACCCTATGGCTACACCTTC	CASGEGIQVPYGYTF
TRBD1	15	once	TRBV9	TRBJ2-2	TGTGCCAGCAGCGTACAGGGGGCGGAGACCGGGGAGCTGTTTTTT	CASSVQGAETGELFF